The 30 T cell receptor beta chains given below trace back to one sample, sequenced in a study of shared clonotypes between healthy human individuals (TCRdb year 2020). Libraries were constructed by the immunoSEQ multiplex PCR assay. TCRdb took over this immuneACCESS table, retaining in-frame rearrangements with V and J assigned. Such tables are incomplete; in checked studies, under half of the missing clones stem from an unresolved V gene, and the remainder is unexplained. This sample lists around 980,000 clones; around 78% were detected once. The top ten hold around 0.6% of the sample. Material: memory CD4+ T cells from PBMCs. The cell subset or site label, as the study defines it: CD45RA-negative fraction. These receptors all stem from a man younger than 35 in good health. Some clones in this sample may be carry-over from other donors' samples.

J is TRBJ1-1 and V is TRBV30; D not resolved. CDR1 and CDR2 (germline): GTSNPN, SVGIG (reference sequence). The CDR3 covers 11 residues. Trimming stripped 5 bases from V and 6 bases from J, with 10 bases between. This CDR3 is CAWLTVSEAFF. CDR3 DNA sequence: TGTGCCTGGTTGACGGTGTCTGAAGCTTTCTTT.

This rearrangement joins TRBV7-7 to TRBJ2-3; no definite D call. Germline V gives CDR1 SSHAT, CDR2 FNYEAQ (reference sequence). CDR3 size: 13 residues. V shed 5 bases and J shed 2 bases, with 8 bases lying between them. CDR3 sequence (DNA): TGTGCCAGCAGCCGGGTAAACACAGATACGCAGTATTTT. Residues: CASSRVNTDTQYF.

The genes are TRBV14 and TRBJ2-5; 7 bases are shared with TRBD2. The CDR3 consists of 14 residues. The J segment lost 6 bases and the V segment lost 1 base, leaving 5 bases of the junction unmatched. The V gene's germline CDR1 is SGHDN and CDR2 FVKESK. CDR3 sequence (DNA): TGTGCCAGCAGCCAAGGATCTAGCGGAAAGACCCAGTACTTC. Translated, it gives CASSQGSSGKTQYF.

This clone appeared a single time. This chain connects TRBV7-8 to TRBJ2-7; 11 bases fit TRBD1. The CDR3 loop spans 15 amino acids. With 0 bases clipped from V and 4 bases from J, the junction kept 2 bases outside the gene matches. Germline V gene sequence: CDR1 SGHVS, CDR2 FQNEAQ. This CDR3 is CASSLAGTGGYEQYF. Here the CDR3 DNA reads TGTGCCAGCAGCTTAGCTGGGACAGGGGGTTACGAGCAGTACTTC.

This clone was counted only a few times. This clone may be a read error of a much larger clone one base away. The CDR3 bases are TGCAGCATCGTAAAATCGTCGGGCATTGAAGCTTTCTTT. Translating it yields CSIVKSSGIEAFF. The rearrangement joins TRBV29-1 to TRBJ1-1; no clear D gene. The germline V gene encodes CDR1 SQVTM and CDR2 ANQGSEA. This CDR3 comprises 13 residues. The germline V and J ends were trimmed by 8 bases and 7 bases, with 20 bases remaining between them.

V usage is TRBV19 and J usage is TRBJ1-2; D perhaps matches TRBD1 (5 bases). The CDR3 covers 15 residues. Trimming removed 1 base at V and 6 bases at J, with 15 bases between. Per germline, CDR1 LNHDA and CDR2 SQIVND (reference sequence). The CDR3: CASSIASGRLNGYTF. The CDR3 region has the DNA TGTGCCAGTAGTATAGCATCGGGGCGGTTGAATGGCTACACCTTC.

V usage is TRBV30 and J usage is TRBJ1-4, with a weak D call TRBD1 (5 bases). Germline CDR1 is GTSNPN and CDR2 is SVGIG (reference sequence). V was clipped by 2 bases and J by 8 bases, with 12 bases between them. CDR3 length equals 13 residues. The CDR3 DNA reads TGTGCCTGGAGTTTGGGGCTGGGAGAAAAACTGTTTTTT. Translating it yields CAWSLGLGEKLFF.

This chain uses TRBV9 with TRBJ1-2; the D gene is possibly TRBD1 (5 bases). Per the germline V gene, CDR1 is SGDLS and CDR2 is YYNGEE. Trimming took off 4 bases at V and 8 bases at J, with 15 bases between the two ends. The CDR3 sequence is 13 residues long. The CDR3 DNA follows: TGTGCCAGCAGCAGGATAACAGGTGAAGGCTACACCTTC. It codes for CASSRITGEGYTF.

In its sample, this clone was seen many times. Here the CDR3 reads CASSLAFVSSGRVGNEQFF. CDR3 bases: TGTGCCAGCAGCTTGGCGTTCGTGTCTAGCGGGAGGGTAGGCAATGAGCAGTTCTTC. The genes are TRBV5-5 and TRBJ2-1, with TRBD2 identical over 12 bases. CDR3 length equals 19 residues. Trimming at V came to 0 bases and at J to 6 bases, leaving 13 bases not matched to a gene. Germline lookup yields CDR1 SGHKS and CDR2 YYEKEE (reference sequence).

This chain connects TRBV2 to TRBJ2-5; 9 nucleotides line up with TRBD1. With V trimmed by 6 bases and J by 7 bases, 12 bases remained unmatched. This CDR3 spans 15 amino acids. Germline assignment: CDR1 SNHLY and CDR2 FYNNEI. The CDR3 DNA reads TGTGCCAGCAGCGTCACGACAGGGGGGAGGGGGACCCAGTACTTC. Translated: CASSVTTGGRGTQYF.

The chain has TRBV7-3 and TRBJ1-2, with a tentative D call TRBD1 (6 bases). V dropped 2 bases and J dropped 6 bases, with 10 bases sitting between them. CDR3 size: 13 residues. Germline V CDR1 and CDR2: SGHTA, FQGTGA. CDR3 nucleotides: TGTGCCAGCAGCTTATACAGGGATAATGGCTACACCTTC. Its translation is CASSLYRDNGYTF. The variable domain in full, completed from reference TRBV7-3 and TRBJ1-2, reads GAGVSQTPSNKVTEKGKYVELRCDPISGHTALYWYRQSLGQGPEFLIYFQGTGAADDSGLPNDRFFAVRPEGSVSTLKIQRTERGDSAVYLCASSLYRDNGYTFGSGTRLTVV.

Details on this clone: This same CDR3 is encoded by further DNA sequences in the sample. J is TRBJ2-1 and V is TRBV30, with TRBD2 identical over 8 bases. The ends lost 5 bases at V and 9 bases at J; junction bases unmatched: 24. Germline CDR1 and CDR2: GTSNPN and SVGIG (reference sequence). This CDR3 is built from 18 residues. CDR3 residues: CAWGGEGLAGFSSGEQFF. The CDR3 DNA reads as TGTGCCTGGGGAGGAGAGGGGTTAGCGGGATTCTCCTCGGGTGAGCAGTTCTTC.

CDR3 amino acids: CSVLESPGRGGELFF. CDR3 DNA sequence: TGCAGCGTCCTTGAAAGTCCAGGGAGGGGCGGGGAGCTGTTTTTT. The chain joins TRBV29-1 to TRBJ2-2, with TRBD2 identical over 7 bases. The CDR3 totals 15 residues. Germline trimming cut 6 bases from V and 7 bases from J; bases unmatched to any gene: 14. Germline V gives CDR1 SQVTM, CDR2 ANQGSEA.

This clone has only a few counts. The J gene is TRBJ2-1, the V gene TRBV7-9; a weak D match, TRBD1 (6 bases). This CDR3 has 14 residues. V was cut by 3 bases and J by 5 bases, with 11 bases left in between. The germline CDR1 and CDR2 sequences are SEHNR and FQNEAQ (reference sequence). The CDR3 region is CASSFGQPNNEQFF. The CDR3 coding sequence is TGTGCCAGCAGCTTTGGACAGCCCAACAATGAGCAGTTCTTC. Full variable domain (remainder filled in from reference TRBV7-9 and TRBJ2-1): DTGVSQNPRHKITKRGQNVTFRCDPISEHNRLYWYRQTLGQGPEFLTYFQNEAQLEKSRLLSDRFSAERPKGSFSTLEIQRTEQGDSAMYLCASSFGQPNNEQFFGPGTRLTVL.

V is TRBV6-5 and J is TRBJ1-2; D gene uncertain. CDR3 length: 15 residues. CDR1 is MNHEY and CDR2 is SVGAGI in the germline V gene. V lost 0 bases, J lost 3 bases, and 11 bases lay in between. CDR3 in amino acids: CASSYSDYLDYGYTF. The DNA of the CDR3 is TGTGCCAGCAGTTACTCGGACTACCTAGACTATGGCTACACCTTC.

The V gene is TRBV30, the J gene TRBJ1-5; D is perhaps TRBD1 (5 bases). The CDR3 spans 13 residues. Germline CDR1 reads GTSNPN; CDR2 reads SVGIG (reference sequence). The V and J ends lost 4 bases and 7 bases respectively, with 14 bases between them. CDR3 sequence (DNA): TGTGCCTGGACGCAGCGGGCAGGGCAGCCCCAGCATTTT. It encodes CAWTQRAGQPQHF.

This chain connects TRBV7-3 to TRBJ1-2; 7 bases agree with TRBD1. The length of the CDR3 is 14 residues. In germline, CDR1 is SGHTA, CDR2 FQGTGA. Trimming cost V 4 bases and J 8 bases; bases outside gene matches: 10. The CDR3 region has the DNA TGTGCCAGCAGCTCACCCGGGACAGACTTAGGCTACACCTTC. Amino acid sequence: CASSSPGTDLGYTF.

This rearrangement joins TRBV5-4 to TRBJ2-3; D perhaps matches TRBD2 (5 bases). CDR1 SGHNT and CDR2 YYREEE come from the germline V gene (reference sequence). This CDR3 region has 15 residues. V gave up 0 bases and J gave up 1 base, with 9 bases separating them. CDR3 DNA sequence: TGTGCCAGCAGCTTGGCCATCGGGGGCACAGATACGCAGTATTTT. This translates into CASSLAIGGTDTQYF.

The chain links TRBV7-9 to TRBJ1-1; tentatively, D is TRBD1 (5 bases). V lost 2 bases, J lost 5 bases, and 12 bases lay in between. This CDR3 region has 14 residues. Germline CDR1 and CDR2: SEHNR and FQNEAQ (reference sequence). The CDR3 sequence: CASSLSGLPTEAFF. CDR3 bases: TGTGCCAGCAGCTTATCGGGACTTCCTACTGAAGCTTTCTTT.

V and J are TRBV23-1 and TRBJ2-5, with a possible D match to TRBD2 (6 bases). TRBV23-1 carries the ORF label, with uncertain function. Trimming removed 4 bases at V and 3 bases at J, with 15 bases between. The CDR3 is made up of 15 amino acids. CDR3 in DNA: TGCGCCAGCAGTCCCCGGCGGGGCCATGAAGAGACCCAGTACTTC. It encodes CASSPRRGHEETQYF.

This CDR3 reads CASSYLDTQYF. The CDR3 DNA sequence: TGTGCCAGCAGCTATTTGGATACGCAGTATTTT. The V and J genes are TRBV2 and TRBJ2-3; D is ambiguous. Germline assignment: CDR1 SNHLY and CDR2 FYNNEI. V was trimmed by 6 bases and J by 6 bases, leaving 7 bases between them. CDR3 size: 11 residues.

The chain links TRBV19 to TRBJ2-2; no clear D gene. The CDR3 loop spans 14 amino acids. Trimming removed 6 bases at V and 6 bases at J, with 14 bases between. CDR1 is LNHDA and CDR2 is SQIVND in the germline V gene (reference sequence). This CDR3 reads CASRPVRFSGELFF. The DNA of the CDR3 is TGTGCCAGTAGGCCCGTGCGATTTTCCGGGGAGCTGTTTTTT.

The chain recombines TRBV9 with TRBJ2-2, with no clear D. The ends were cut back, 0 bases at V and 6 bases at J, with 6 bases in the middle. This CDR3 is built from 13 residues. Germline CDR1 and CDR2: SGDLS and YYNGEE. Written as DNA, the CDR3 is TGTGCCAGCAGCGTAGGACCCCCCGGGGAGCTGTTTTTT. It is translated as CASSVGPPGELFF.

This chain uses TRBV11-2 with TRBJ1-2; 9 bases align to TRBD1. This CDR3 has 16 amino acids. Germline V gene lookup returns CDR1 SGHAT and CDR2 FQNNGV. Trimming at V came to 1 base and at J to 8 bases, leaving 11 bases not matched to a gene. For the CDR3, the DNA is TGTGCCAGCAGCTTAGCCCGGGACAGGGAGTCTCGAGGCTACACCTTC. Residues: CASSLARDRESRGYTF.

The rearrangement links TRBV18 to TRBJ2-2; D gene uncertain. There are 14 residues in the CDR3. Between the trimmed V and J ends, which lost 1 base and 7 bases, there was a span of 10 bases. CDR1 KGHSH and CDR2 LQKENI come from the germline V gene. The CDR3 spells CASSPQRTGGELFF. Written as DNA, the CDR3 is TGTGCCAGCTCACCACAACGTACGGGCGGGGAGCTGTTTTTT.

The rearrangement joins TRBV18 to TRBJ2-3; 7 nucleotides match TRBD1. Germline CDR1 is KGHSH and CDR2 is LQKENI. The V and J ends lost 2 bases and 5 bases, in that order; junction bases with no gene match: 4. CDR3 length: 14 residues. CDR3 protein: CASSPEGARDTQYF. In DNA form, the CDR3 reads TGTGCCAGCTCACCAGAGGGGGCGAGAGATACGCAGTATTTT.

This clone has at least ten counts. This chain uses TRBV7-2 with TRBJ1-2; D not resolved. CDR3 size: 15 residues. Germline CDR1 reads SGHTA; CDR2 reads FQGNSA. The V and J ends lost 5 bases and 2 bases respectively, with 15 bases between them. CDR3 nucleotides: TGTGCCAGCAGCCCAACTTCGCTGCTGAACTATGGCTACACCTTC. Protein: CASSPTSLLNYGYTF.

This chain links TRBV28 with TRBJ2-7; a weak D match, TRBD2 (5 bases). V lost 3 bases to trimming and J lost 1 base, with 13 bases between them. Germline loops: CDR1 MDHEN, CDR2 SYDVKM. The CDR3 is made up of 15 amino acids. The CDR3 nucleotides read TGTGCCAGCAGTTTGGTGGGAGCAATGTCCTACGAGCAGTACTTC. It encodes CASSLVGAMSYEQYF.

The genes are TRBV5-6 and TRBJ1-5; D is unclear. Germline CDR1 SGHDT, CDR2 YYEEEE. Trimming took off 1 base at V and 5 bases at J, with 10 bases between the two ends. The CDR3 has 14 residues. CDR3 DNA: TGTGCCAGCAGCTTGATTGGCGGGGATCAGCCCCAGCATTTT. Its translation is CASSLIGGDQPQHF. Complete variable domain (other parts from reference TRBV5-6 and TRBJ1-5): DAGVTQSPTHLIKTRGQQVTLRCSPKSGHDTVSWYQQALGQGPQFIFQYYEEEERQRGNFPDRFSGHQFPNYSSELNVNALLLGDSALYLCASSLIGGDQPQHFGDGTRLSIL.

The chain uses TRBV5-6 and TRBJ2-7; D is unresolved. V dropped 4 bases and J dropped 4 bases, with 9 bases sitting between them. The CDR3 is 12 residues long. In germline, CDR1 is SGHDT, CDR2 YYEEEE. The CDR3: CASSIGRYEQYF. The DNA for the CDR3 is TGTGCCAGCAGCATAGGGCGTTACGAGCAGTACTTC.